This is a list of T cell receptor beta chains from one sample in a study of T cell responses to AZD1222 COVID-19 vaccine. Some clones are missing from TCRdb's copy, which holds only in-frame ones; the method was immunoSEQ multiplex PCR. Among 130,000 to 150,000 clones listed, roughly 80% were seen once. The starting material was peripheral blood, obtained on day 0 of MenACWY control vaccination. All receptors derive from an adult in good health. CDR3s include the opening cysteine and the closing phenylalanine or tryptophan. D genes are given only for firm matches. Rows may omit the clone size; those that give it use once, few, many or a size class.

>TRBJ2-2|-|TRBV7-3|few
CASSLDTRTGELFF
TGTGCCAGCAGCTTGGACACCAGAACCGGGGAGCTGTTTTTT
>TRBJ2-2|-|TRBV2|few
CASRSGSRVTGELFF
TGTGCCAGCAGAAGTGGGTCTCGTGTCACCGGGGAGCTGTTTTTT
>TRBJ1-2|-|TRBV7-8|-
CASSVLNYGYTF
TGTGCCAGTAGCGTCCTTAACTATGGCTACACCTTC
>TRBJ1-2|-|TRBV3-1/TRBV3-2|once
CASSRSFIRANYGYTF
TGTGCCAGCAGCCGTAGTTTTATAAGGGCTAACTATGGCTACACCTTC
>TRBJ1-4|TRBD1|TRBV19|-
CASSIPGTGDEKLFF
TGTGCCAGTAGTATTCCCGGAACAGGGGATGAAAAACTGTTTTTT
>TRBJ2-2|TRBD1|TRBV9|once
CASSVGDRGSGELFF
TGTGCCAGCAGCGTGGGGGACAGGGGATCCGGGGAGCTGTTTTTT
>TRBJ1-2|TRBD1|TRBV19|-
CASSDRVGYGYTF
TGTGCCAGTAGTGACAGGGTGGGCTATGGCTACACCTTC
>TRBJ2-3|TRBD1|TRBV13|-
CASSEQGAGNTQYF
TGTGCCAGCAGCGAACAGGGGGCTGGGAATACGCAGTATTTT
>TRBJ1-4|-|TRBV28|-
CASSFSIWGKLFF
TGTGCCAGCAGTTTTTCCATTTGGGGGAAACTGTTTTTT
>TRBJ2-6|-|TRBV11-2|-
CASSTHRGNGANVLTF
TGTGCCAGCAGCACCCATCGGGGGAATGGGGCCAACGTCCTGACTTTC
>TRBJ1-5|-|TRBV19|-
CASSFFGAGQPQHF
TGTGCCAGTAGTTTTTTCGGGGCAGGTCAGCCCCAGCATTTT
>TRBJ1-1|-|TRBV30|-
CAWIGGAQGNTEAFF
TGTGCCTGGATTGGGGGGGCCCAGGGGAACACTGAAGCTTTCTTT
>TRBJ2-2|-|TRBV6-5|-
CASSRPPNTGELFF
TGTGCCAGCAGCAGACCCCCGAACACCGGGGAGCTGTTTTTT
>TRBJ1-2|-|TRBV5-1|-
CASLPLGPNYGYTF
TGCGCCAGTCTCCCCTTAGGACCGAACTATGGCTACACCTTC
>TRBJ1-5|TRBD1|TRBV28|once
CASSLAGGGIQPQHF
TGTGCCAGCAGTTTGGCAGGGGGCGGGATTCAGCCCCAGCATTTT
>TRBJ2-1|TRBD2|TRBV2|-
CASNYQRGAGNEQFF
TGTGCCAGCAATTATCAGCGGGGGGCAGGTAATGAGCAGTTCTTC
>TRBJ1-1|TRBD1|TRBV5-4|-
CASSHRGEYTEAFF
TGTGCCAGCAGCCACAGGGGAGAGTACACTGAAGCTTTCTTT
>TRBJ1-6|TRBD1|TRBV6-5|few
CASTQTGKRPLHF
TGTGCCAGTACCCAGACAGGGAAAAGGCCCCTCCACTTT
>TRBJ1-6|TRBD1|TRBV27|-
CASTAGTGLNSPLHF
TGTGCCAGCACCGCCGGGACAGGACTCAATTCACCCCTCCACTTT
>TRBJ2-7|TRBD1|TRBV29-1|-
CSVGSGTGTYEQYF
TGCAGCGTTGGATCCGGGACAGGGACCTACGAGCAGTACTTC
>TRBJ1-6|-|TRBV11-3|once
CASSLGQNSPLHF
TGTGCCAGCAGCCTCGGACAGAATTCACCCCTCCACTTT